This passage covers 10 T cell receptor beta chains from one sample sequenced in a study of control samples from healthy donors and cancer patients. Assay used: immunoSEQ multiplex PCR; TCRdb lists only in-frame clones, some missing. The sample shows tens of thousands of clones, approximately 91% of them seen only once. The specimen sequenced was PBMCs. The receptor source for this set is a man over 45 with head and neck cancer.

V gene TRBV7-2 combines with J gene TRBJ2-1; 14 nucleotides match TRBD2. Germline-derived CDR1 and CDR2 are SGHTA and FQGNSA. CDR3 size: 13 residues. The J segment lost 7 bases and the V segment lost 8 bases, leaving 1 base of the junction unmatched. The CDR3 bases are TGTGCCAGCGGACTAGCGGGGGGTAATGAGCAGTTCTTC. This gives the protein CASGLAGGNEQFF.

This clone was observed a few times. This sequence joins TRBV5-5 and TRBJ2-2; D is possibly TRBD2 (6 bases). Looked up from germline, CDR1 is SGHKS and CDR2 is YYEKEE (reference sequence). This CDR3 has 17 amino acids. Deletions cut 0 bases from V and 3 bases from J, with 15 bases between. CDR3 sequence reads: CASSLGDAGLYTGELFF. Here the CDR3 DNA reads TGTGCCAGCAGCTTGGGGGATGCCGGACTATACACCGGGGAGCTGTTTTTT.

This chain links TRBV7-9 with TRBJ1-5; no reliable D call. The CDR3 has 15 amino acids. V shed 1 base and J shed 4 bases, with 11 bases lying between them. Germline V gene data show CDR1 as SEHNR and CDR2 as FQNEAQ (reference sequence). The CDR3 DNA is TGTGCCAGCAGCTTAGGCGGGCTGGGAAATCAGCCCCAGCATTTT. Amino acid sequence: CASSLGGLGNQPQHF.

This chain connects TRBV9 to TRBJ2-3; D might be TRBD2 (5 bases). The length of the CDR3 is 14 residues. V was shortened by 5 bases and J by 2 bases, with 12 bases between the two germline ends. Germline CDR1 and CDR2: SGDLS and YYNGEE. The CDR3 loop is CASRRGQTTDTQYF. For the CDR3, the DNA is TGTGCCAGCAGACGAGGGCAGACCACAGATACGCAGTATTTT.

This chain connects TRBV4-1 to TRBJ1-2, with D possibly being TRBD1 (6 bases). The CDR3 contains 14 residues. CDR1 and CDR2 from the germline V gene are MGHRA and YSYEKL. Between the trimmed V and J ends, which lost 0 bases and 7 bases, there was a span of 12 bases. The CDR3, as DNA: TGCGCCAGCAGCCAAGACCAGGGGATTGGTGGCTACACCTTC. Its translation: CASSQDQGIGGYTF.

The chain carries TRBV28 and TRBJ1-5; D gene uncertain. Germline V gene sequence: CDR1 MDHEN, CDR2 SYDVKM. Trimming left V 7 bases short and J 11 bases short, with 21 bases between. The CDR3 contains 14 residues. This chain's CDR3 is CASKAGTPWLAQHF. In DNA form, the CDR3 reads TGTGCCAGCAAGGCGGGCACCCCGTGGCTAGCCCAGCATTTT.

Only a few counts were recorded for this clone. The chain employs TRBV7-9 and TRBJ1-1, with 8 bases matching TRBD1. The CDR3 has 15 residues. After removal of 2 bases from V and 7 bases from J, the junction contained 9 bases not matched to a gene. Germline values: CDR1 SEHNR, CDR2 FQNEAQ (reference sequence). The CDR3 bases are TGTGCCAGCAGCTTACGGACCGGGACAGGCAATGAAGCTTTCTTT. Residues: CASSLRTGTGNEAFF. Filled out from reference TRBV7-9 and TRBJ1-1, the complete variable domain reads DTGVSQNPRHKITKRGQNVTFRCDPISEHNRLYWYRQTLGQGPEFLTYFQNEAQLEKSRLLSDRFSAERPKGSFSTLEIQRTEQGDSAMYLCASSLRTGTGNEAFFGQGTRLTVV.

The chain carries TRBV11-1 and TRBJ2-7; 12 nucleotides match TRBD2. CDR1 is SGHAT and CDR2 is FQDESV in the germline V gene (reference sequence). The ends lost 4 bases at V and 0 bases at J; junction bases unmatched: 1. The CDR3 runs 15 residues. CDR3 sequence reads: CASSSGLAGSYEQYF. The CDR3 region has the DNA TGTGCCAGCAGCTCGGGACTAGCGGGCTCCTACGAGCAGTACTTC.

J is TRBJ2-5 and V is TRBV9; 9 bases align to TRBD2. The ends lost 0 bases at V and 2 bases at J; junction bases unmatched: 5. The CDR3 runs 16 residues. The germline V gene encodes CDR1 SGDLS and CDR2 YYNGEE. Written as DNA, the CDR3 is TGTGCCAGCAGCGTAGCTCAGCGGGGGGCACAAGAGACCCAGTACTTC. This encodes CASSVAQRGAQETQYF.

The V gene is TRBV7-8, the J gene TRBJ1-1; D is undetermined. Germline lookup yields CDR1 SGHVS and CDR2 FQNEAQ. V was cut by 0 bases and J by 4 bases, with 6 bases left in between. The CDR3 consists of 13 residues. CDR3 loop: CASSLAMTTEAFF. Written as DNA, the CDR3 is TGTGCCAGCAGCTTAGCGATGACCACTGAAGCTTTCTTT.